This T cell receptor beta chain was documented in a study of shared clonotypes between healthy human individuals. Broader study findings: Clonotypes which were not shared had lower generation probabilities than clonotypes that all four donors shared.

How the authors handled the data: Junction-only immunoSEQ sequences carried no quality scores, so filtering differed. Repertoires were generated with immunoSEQ multiplex PCR, while TCRdb's copy carries only in-frame clones and drops some. The V and J calls and clone size come from that table; D and trimming were worked out from the DNA. The table records roughly 1,100,000 clones, roughly 80% of them present only once. About this clone: Its specificity is unknown.

The germline CDR1 and CDR2 sequences are SEHNR and FQNEAQ (reference sequence). The CDR3 has 13 residues. Trimming took 3 bases from V and 5 from J, leaving 10 bases between them. The sequence was obtained from a man between 18 and 35 years old in good health. The sample consisted of memory CD4+ T cells sorted from blood. Indicated subset: CD45RA-negative fraction. The chain combines TRBV7-9 with TRBJ2-5; no clear D gene. The CDR3 bases are TGTGCCAGCAGCTTTCACACCGACGAGACCCAGTACTTC. It specifies CASSFHTDETQYF.